This entry describes one T cell receptor (beta chain). The CDR3 covers 13 residues. V lost 1 base and J 6 bases, leaving 12 bases between the germline ends. CDR1 is DFQATT and CDR2 is SNEGSKA in the germline V gene (reference sequence). These data come from a study of early T cells in non-severe SARS-CoV-2 infection. TCRdb ran MiXCR on the 5' RACE reads and lists one entry per CDR3 protein. The sample shows around 76,000 distinct CDR3 sequences, 11% of them seen only once. The specimen sequenced was whole blood. The chain recombines TRBV20-1 with TRBJ1-2; possibly TRBD1 for D (5 bases). This receptor was obtained from an adult who was a healthcare worker with PCR-confirmed SARS-CoV-2 infection or an uninfected control (not recorded which). The CDR3 nucleotides read TGCAGTGCTAGAGGAAGGGGATGGGATGGCTACACCTTC. Translation gives CSARGRGWDGYTF.